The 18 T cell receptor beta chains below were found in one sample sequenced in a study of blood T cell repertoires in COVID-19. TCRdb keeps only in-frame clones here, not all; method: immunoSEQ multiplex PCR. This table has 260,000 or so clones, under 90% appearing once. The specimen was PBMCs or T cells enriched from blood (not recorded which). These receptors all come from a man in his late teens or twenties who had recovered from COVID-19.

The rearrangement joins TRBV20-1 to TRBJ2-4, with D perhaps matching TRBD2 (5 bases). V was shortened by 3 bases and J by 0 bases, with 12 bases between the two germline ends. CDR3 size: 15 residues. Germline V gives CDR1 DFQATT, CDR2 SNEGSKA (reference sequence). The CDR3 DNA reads TGCAGTGCTAGTTCGATGGGAGTAGCCAAAAACATTCAGTACTTC. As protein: CSASSMGVAKNIQYF.

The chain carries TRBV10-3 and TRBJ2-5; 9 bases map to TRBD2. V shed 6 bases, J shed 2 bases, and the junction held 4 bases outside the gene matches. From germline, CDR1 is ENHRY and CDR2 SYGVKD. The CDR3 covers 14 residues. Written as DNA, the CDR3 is TGTGCCATCAGCCGAGCGGGGGGTCAAGAGACCCAGTACTTC. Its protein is CAISRAGGQETQYF.

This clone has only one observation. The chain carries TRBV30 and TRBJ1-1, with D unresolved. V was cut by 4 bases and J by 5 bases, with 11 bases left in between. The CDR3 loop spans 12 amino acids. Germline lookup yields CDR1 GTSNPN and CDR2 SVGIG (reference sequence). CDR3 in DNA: TGTGCCTGGATCGGGGATAATACTGAAGCTTTCTTT. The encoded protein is CAWIGDNTEAFF. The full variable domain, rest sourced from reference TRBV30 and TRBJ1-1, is SQTIHQWPATLVQPVGSPLSLECTVEGTSNPNLYWYRQAAGRGLQLLFYSVGIGQISSEVPQNLSASRPQDRQFILSSKKLLLSDSGFYLCAWIGDNTEAFFGQGTRLTVV.

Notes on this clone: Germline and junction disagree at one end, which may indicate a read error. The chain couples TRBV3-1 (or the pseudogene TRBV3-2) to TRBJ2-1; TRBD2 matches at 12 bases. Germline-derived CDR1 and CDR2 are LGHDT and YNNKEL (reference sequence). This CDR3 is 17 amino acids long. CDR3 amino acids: CASSPLTSGGLYSEQFF. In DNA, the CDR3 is TGTGCCAGCAGCCCCTTGACTAGCGGGGGCCTCTACAGTGAGCAGTTCTTC.

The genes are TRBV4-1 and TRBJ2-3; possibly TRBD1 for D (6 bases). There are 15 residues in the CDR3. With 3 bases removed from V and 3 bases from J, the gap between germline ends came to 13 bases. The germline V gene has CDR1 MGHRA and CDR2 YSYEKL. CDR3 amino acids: CASSHMSGATDTQYF. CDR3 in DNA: TGCGCCAGCAGCCATATGTCAGGGGCAACAGATACGCAGTATTTT.

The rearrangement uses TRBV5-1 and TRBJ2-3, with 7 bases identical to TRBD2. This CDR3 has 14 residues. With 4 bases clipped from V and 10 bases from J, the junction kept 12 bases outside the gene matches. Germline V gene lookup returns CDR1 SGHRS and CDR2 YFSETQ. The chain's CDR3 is CASSRDYHTDAQYF. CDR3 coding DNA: TGCGCCAGCAGCCGGGACTACCATACGGACGCGCAGTATTTT.

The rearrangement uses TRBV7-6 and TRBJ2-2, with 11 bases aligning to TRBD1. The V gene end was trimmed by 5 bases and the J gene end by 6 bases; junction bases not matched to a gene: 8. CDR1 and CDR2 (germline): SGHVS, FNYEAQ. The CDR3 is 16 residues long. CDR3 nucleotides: TGTGCCAGCAGCCCGGGACAGGGGGGAGTTTCCGGGGAGCTGTTTTTT. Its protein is CASSPGQGGVSGELFF.

The CDR3 protein is CSVSTGTGGNIQYF. CDR3 sequence (DNA): TGCAGCGTTTCTACCGGGACAGGGGGAAACATTCAGTACTTC. This chain links TRBV29-1 with TRBJ2-4; 11 bases agree with TRBD1. The CDR3 is made up of 14 amino acids. Germline V gene lookup returns CDR1 SQVTM and CDR2 ANQGSEA. The junction had 6 bases not matched to a gene; V was cut back by 5 bases and J by 6 bases.

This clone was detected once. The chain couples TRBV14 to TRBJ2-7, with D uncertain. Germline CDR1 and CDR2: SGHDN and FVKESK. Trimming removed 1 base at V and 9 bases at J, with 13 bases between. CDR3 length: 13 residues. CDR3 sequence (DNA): TGTGCCAGCAGCCAAGGTACGAGGCGCGTGCAGTACTTC. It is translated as CASSQGTRRVQYF. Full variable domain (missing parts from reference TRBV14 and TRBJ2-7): EAGVTQFPSHSVIEKGQTVTLRCDPISGHDNLYWYRRVMGKEIKFLLHFVKESKQDESGMPNNRFLAERTGGTYSTLKVQPAELEDSGVYFCASSQGTRRVQYFGPGTRLTVT.

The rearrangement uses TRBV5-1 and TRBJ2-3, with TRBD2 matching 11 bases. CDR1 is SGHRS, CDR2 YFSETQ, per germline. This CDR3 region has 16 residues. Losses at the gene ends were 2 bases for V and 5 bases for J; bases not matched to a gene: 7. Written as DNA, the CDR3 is TGCGCCAGCAGCTTTAGCGGGGGGGCTTTGGTAGATACGCAGTATTTT. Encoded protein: CASSFSGGALVDTQYF.

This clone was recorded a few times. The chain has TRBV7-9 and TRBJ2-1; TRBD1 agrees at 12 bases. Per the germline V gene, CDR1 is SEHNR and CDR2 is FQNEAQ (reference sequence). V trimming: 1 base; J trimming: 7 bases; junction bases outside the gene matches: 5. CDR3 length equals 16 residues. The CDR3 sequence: CASSLGDRGPKNEQFF. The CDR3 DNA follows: TGTGCCAGCAGCTTAGGGGACAGGGGGCCAAAAAATGAGCAGTTCTTC.

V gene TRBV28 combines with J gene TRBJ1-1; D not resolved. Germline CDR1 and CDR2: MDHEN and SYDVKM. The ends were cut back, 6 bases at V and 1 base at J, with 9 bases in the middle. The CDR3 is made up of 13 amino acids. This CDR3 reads CASSRHQNTEAFF. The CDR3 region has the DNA TGTGCCAGCAGCAGACACCAGAACACTGAAGCTTTCTTT.

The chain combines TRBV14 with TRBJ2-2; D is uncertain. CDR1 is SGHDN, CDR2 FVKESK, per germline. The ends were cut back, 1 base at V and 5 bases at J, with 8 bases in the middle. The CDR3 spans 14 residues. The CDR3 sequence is CASSQVRGTGELFF. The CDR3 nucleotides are TGTGCCAGCAGCCAAGTCCGCGGAACCGGGGAGCTGTTTTTT.

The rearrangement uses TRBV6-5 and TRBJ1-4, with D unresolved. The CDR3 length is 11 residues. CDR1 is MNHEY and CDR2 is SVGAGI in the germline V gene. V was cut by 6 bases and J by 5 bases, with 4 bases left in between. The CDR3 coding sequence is TGTGCCAGCAGGGCAAATGAAAAACTGTTTTTT. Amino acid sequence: CASRANEKLFF.

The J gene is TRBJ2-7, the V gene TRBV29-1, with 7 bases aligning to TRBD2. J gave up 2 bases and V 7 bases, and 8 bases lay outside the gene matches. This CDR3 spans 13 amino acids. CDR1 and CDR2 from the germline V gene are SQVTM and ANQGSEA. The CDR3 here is CSAGGYRTYEQYF. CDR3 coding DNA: TGCAGCGCCGGGGGGTACAGGACCTACGAGCAGTACTTC.

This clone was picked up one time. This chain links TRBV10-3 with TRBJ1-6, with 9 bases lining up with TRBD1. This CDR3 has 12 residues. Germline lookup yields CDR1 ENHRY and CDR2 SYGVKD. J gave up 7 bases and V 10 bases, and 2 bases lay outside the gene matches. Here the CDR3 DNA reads TGTGCCACTGGACAGGGGAATTCACCCCTCCACTTT. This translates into CATGQGNSPLHF.

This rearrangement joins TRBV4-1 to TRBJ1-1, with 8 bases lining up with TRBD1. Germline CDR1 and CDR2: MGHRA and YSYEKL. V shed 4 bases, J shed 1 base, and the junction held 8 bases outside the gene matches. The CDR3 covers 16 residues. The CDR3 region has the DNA TGCGCCAGCAGCCCCCGGACAGGGACCTCGAACACTGAAGCTTTCTTT. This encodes CASSPRTGTSNTEAFF.

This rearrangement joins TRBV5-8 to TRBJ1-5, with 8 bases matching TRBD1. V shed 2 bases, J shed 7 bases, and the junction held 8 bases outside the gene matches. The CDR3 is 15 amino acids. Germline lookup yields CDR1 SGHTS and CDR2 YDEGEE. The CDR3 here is CASSFDGQGWQPQHF. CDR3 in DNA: TGTGCCAGCAGCTTCGACGGACAGGGATGGCAGCCCCAGCATTTT.